The present T cell receptor (beta chain) was sequenced within a study of identical twins. CDR3 length: 16 amino acids. From germline, CDR1 is DFQATT and CDR2 SNEGSKA (reference sequence). Trimming took 3 bases from V and 4 from J; bases not matched to a gene: 8. A universal primer site was created by template switching, with the cDNA bearing unique molecular identifiers. TCRdb used MiXCR to reprocess the 5' RACE reads, holding one entry per CDR3 protein. The profile shows over 500,000 distinct CDR3 sequences, around 20% of them singletons. Regarding the study as a whole: It was out-of-frame TCR alpha sharing in monozygotic twins that models underestimated. Abundant beta clonotypes from cord blood had fewer insertions, unlike memory repertoires, which showed none.

This clonotype occurred a few times. Its target is not known. The same sample was also studied in work on T cells expressing NK-cell markers. That source adds: Dominant NKG2C+ clonotypes in a handful of donors made up roughly 1.0-7.0% of CD8+ T cells.

The sample comprised CD4+ T cells sorted from blood. The sequence came from a woman aged 18-29 years in good health. V and J are TRBV20-1 and TRBJ2-1; 11 bases align to TRBD2. The CDR3: CSARVAGGAGYNEQFF. The DNA for the CDR3 is TGCAGTGCTAGGGTAGCGGGAGGGGCCGGGTACAATGAGCAGTTCTTC.